The 17 T cell receptor beta chains given below trace back to one sample, sequenced in a study of T cells in tuberculosis. Measured with immunoSEQ multiplex PCR; TCRdb has only the in-frame clones, and not every one. Here the sample spans more than 20,000 clones, around 87% being singletons. Sample: PBMCs. The receptors derive from a donor aged 10-29 years with latent tuberculosis or without tuberculosis infection.

The genes are TRBV2 and TRBJ2-7, with D perhaps TRBD1 (6 bases). The CDR3 extends over 14 amino acids. The V and J ends lost 7 bases and 0 bases respectively, with 13 bases between them. Germline assignment: CDR1 SNHLY and CDR2 FYNNEI. DNA for the CDR3: TGTGCCAGCACCCGGGACATCTCCTCCTACGAGCAGTACTTC. Encoded protein: CASTRDISSYEQYF.

Here the CDR3 reads CATRTGNTEAFF. The CDR3 nucleotides read TGTGCCACTCGGACAGGGAACACTGAAGCTTTCTTT. J is TRBJ1-1 and V is TRBV6-5; 7 nucleotides line up with TRBD1. Germline CDR1 MNHEY, CDR2 SVGAGI. This CDR3 comprises 12 residues. J lost 1 base, V lost 10 bases, and 3 bases had no gene match.

This clone appeared a single time. The V and J genes are TRBV1 and TRBJ1-6; TRBD1, the table's D call, was not compared with the DNA. TRBV1 is noted as a pseudogene. The CDR3 extends over 14 amino acids. The chain's CDR3 is CTSSPSQGASPLHF. In DNA form, the CDR3 reads TGCACCAGCAGCCCGTCTCAGGGGGCTTCACCCCTCCACTTT.

This clone was counted only a few times. The V and J genes are TRBV4-1 and TRBJ2-7; 7 bases agree with TRBD2. V was pared by 4 bases and J by 7 bases, with 4 bases of the junction left unmatched. The CDR3 extends over 12 amino acids. Germline-derived CDR1 and CDR2 are MGHRA and YSYEKL. CDR3 DNA: TGCGCCAGCAGCCGCGGGGGTCGAGAGCAGTACTTC. Its protein product is CASSRGGREQYF.

The chain joins TRBV27 to TRBJ2-2; no firm D call. V was trimmed by 4 bases and J by 5 bases, leaving 5 bases between them. Germline CDR1 MNHEY, CDR2 SMNVEV (reference sequence). The CDR3 extends over 12 amino acids. CDR3 coding DNA: TGTGCCAGCAGTTCACATACCGGGGAGCTGTTTTTT. This gives the protein CASSSHTGELFF.

This clone was detected only once. The rearrangement links TRBV4-1 to TRBJ2-3, with D hard to call. There are 14 residues in the CDR3. Germline-derived CDR1 and CDR2 are MGHRA and YSYEKL. V lost 3 bases to trimming and J lost 0 bases, with 7 bases between them. The CDR3 spells CASSQQTSTDTQYF. Written as DNA, the CDR3 is TGCGCCAGCAGCCAGCAGACTAGCACAGATACGCAGTATTTT.

V is TRBV5-8 and J is TRBJ2-4; 7 bases are a match to TRBD1. The CDR3 is 14 amino acids. V dropped 7 bases and J dropped 0; count of bases not matched to a gene: 4. CDR1 is SGHTS, CDR2 YDEGEE, per germline. The CDR3 nucleotides are TGTGCCAGCTTCAGGGGGTCAGCCAAAAACATTCAGTACTTC. Translating it yields CASFRGSAKNIQYF.

The gene calls are TRBV9 and TRBJ1-5; 8 bases line up with TRBD1. CDR1 and CDR2 (germline): SGDLS, YYNGEE. This CDR3 comprises 14 residues. Trimming took 2 bases from V and 5 from J; bases not matched to a gene: 3. DNA for the CDR3: TGTGCCAGCAGCGTGCAGGGGGCGGATCAGCCCCAGCATTTT. It specifies CASSVQGADQPQHF.

The J gene is TRBJ2-1, the V gene TRBV5-6; 11 bases map to TRBD1. Looked up from germline, CDR1 is SGHDT and CDR2 is YYEEEE. The CDR3 extends over 16 amino acids. Unmatched junction bases numbered 12, after V lost 4 bases and J lost 9 bases. CDR3 bases: TGTGCCAGCAGCACTACCCGGGACAGGGGGATTAGTGAGCAGTTCTTC. This gives the protein CASSTTRDRGISEQFF.

The V gene is TRBV27, the J gene TRBJ2-7, with 9 bases fitting TRBD1. CDR1 is MNHEY and CDR2 is SMNVEV in the germline V gene (reference sequence). The CDR3 consists of 16 residues. Unmatched junction bases numbered 11, after V lost 3 bases and J lost 5 bases. In nucleotides, the CDR3 is TGTGCCAGCAGTTTGACTTGGACAGGGGTAGCCCACGAGCAGTACTTC. This encodes CASSLTWTGVAHEQYF.

This chain uses TRBV6-5 with TRBJ2-2, with no clear D. This CDR3 has 14 residues. The ends were cut back, 4 bases at V and 5 bases at J, with 11 bases in the middle. The germline V gene has CDR1 MNHEY and CDR2 SVGAGI. The CDR3, as DNA: TGTGCCAGCAGTTTTTCCCGACAAACCGGGGAGCTGTTTTTT. Translated, it gives CASSFSRQTGELFF.

This clone was seen a single time. This rearrangement joins TRBV14 to TRBJ2-7, with D possibly being TRBD1 (6 bases). This CDR3 region has 15 residues. V lost 3 bases to trimming and J lost 3 bases, with 15 bases between them. CDR1 SGHDN and CDR2 FVKESK come from the germline V gene. This CDR3 is CASSQGAGHFYEQYF. CDR3 coding DNA: TGTGCCAGCAGCCAGGGGGCAGGGCATTTCTACGAGCAGTACTTC.

The chain couples TRBV19 to TRBJ1-5, with TRBD1 matching over 9 bases. With V trimmed by 3 bases and J by 6 bases, 6 bases remained unmatched. The CDR3 has 15 amino acids. Germline-derived CDR1 and CDR2 are LNHDA and SQIVND (reference sequence). CDR3 region: CASSIRTGASQPQHF. CDR3 nucleotide sequence: TGTGCCAGTAGTATCCGGACAGGGGCTTCTCAGCCCCAGCATTTT.

CDR3 sequence (DNA): TGCGCCAGCAGCCAAGCTGGCCCAGGCGATAACTATGGCTACACCTTC. This translates into CASSQAGPGDNYGYTF. V and J are TRBV4-1 and TRBJ1-2; no firm D call. The CDR3 consists of 16 residues. V shed 1 base and J shed 1 base, with 13 bases lying between them. Germline values: CDR1 MGHRA, CDR2 YSYEKL.

The chain has TRBV7-8 and TRBJ1-2; tentatively, D is TRBD1 (6 bases). V was pared by 1 base and J by 1 base, with 13 bases between. The CDR3 totals 16 residues. CDR1 and CDR2 from the germline V gene are SGHVS and FQNEAQ. CDR3 in DNA: TGTGCCAGCAGCTTAGACGGGGGGCGAGTTAACTATGGCTACACCTTC. Translated: CASSLDGGRVNYGYTF.

The V and J genes are TRBV19 and TRBJ2-2, with D possibly being TRBD2 (6 bases). The CDR3 is 15 amino acids. The V and J ends lost 5 bases and 5 bases respectively, with 15 bases between them. Germline CDR1 and CDR2: LNHDA and SQIVND (reference sequence). The CDR3 here is CASSVRDSLTGELFF. CDR3 DNA sequence: TGTGCCAGTAGTGTCCGGGACTCATTAACCGGGGAGCTGTTTTTT.

This clone occurred once. The chain recombines TRBV11-3 with TRBJ2-3, with D perhaps matching TRBD2 (6 bases). The CDR3 runs 14 residues. In germline, CDR1 is SGHNT, CDR2 YENEEA. Trimming cost V 5 bases and J 4 bases, with 13 bases left between them. CDR3 DNA: TGTGCCAGCAGCCCCCATCGGGGGTCAGATACGCAGTATTTT. Translating it yields CASSPHRGSDTQYF. Full variable domain (remainder filled in from reference TRBV11-3 and TRBJ2-3): EAGVVQSPRYKIIEKKQPVAFWCNPISGHNTLYWYLQNLGQGPELLIRYENEEAVDDSQLPKDRFSAERLKGVDSTLKIQPAELGDSAVYLCASSPHRGSDTQYFGPGTRLTVL.